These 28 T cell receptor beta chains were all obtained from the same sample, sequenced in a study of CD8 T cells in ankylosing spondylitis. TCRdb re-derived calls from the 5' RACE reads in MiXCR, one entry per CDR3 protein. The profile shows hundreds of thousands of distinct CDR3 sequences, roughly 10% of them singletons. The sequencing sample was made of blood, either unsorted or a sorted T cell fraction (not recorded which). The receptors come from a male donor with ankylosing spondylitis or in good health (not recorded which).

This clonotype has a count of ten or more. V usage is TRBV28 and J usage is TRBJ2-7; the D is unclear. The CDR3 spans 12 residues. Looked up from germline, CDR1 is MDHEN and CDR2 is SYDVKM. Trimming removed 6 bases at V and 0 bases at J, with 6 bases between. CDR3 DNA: TGTGCCAGCAGAGACACCTCCTACGAGCAGTACTTC. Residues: CASRDTSYEQYF.

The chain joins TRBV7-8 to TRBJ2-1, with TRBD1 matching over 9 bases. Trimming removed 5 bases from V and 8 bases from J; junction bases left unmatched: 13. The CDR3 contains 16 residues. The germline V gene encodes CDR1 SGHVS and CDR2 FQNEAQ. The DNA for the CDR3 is TGTGCCAGCAGCCGAAGGGGACAGGGTATGAGGGATGAGCAGTTCTTC. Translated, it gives CASSRRGQGMRDEQFF.

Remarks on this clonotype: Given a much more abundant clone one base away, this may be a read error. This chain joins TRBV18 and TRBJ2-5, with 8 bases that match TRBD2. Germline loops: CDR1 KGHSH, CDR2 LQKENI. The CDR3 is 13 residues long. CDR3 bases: TGTGCCAGCTCCACTAGCGGACAAGAGACCCTGTACTTC. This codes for CASSTSGQETLYF.

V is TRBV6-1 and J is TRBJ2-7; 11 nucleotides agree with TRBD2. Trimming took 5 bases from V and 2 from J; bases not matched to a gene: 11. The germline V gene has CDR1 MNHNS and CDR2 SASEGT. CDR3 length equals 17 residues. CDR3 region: CASSRGAGLAGTYEQYF. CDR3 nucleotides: TGTGCCAGCAGTAGGGGTGCCGGACTAGCGGGCACCTACGAGCAGTACTTC.

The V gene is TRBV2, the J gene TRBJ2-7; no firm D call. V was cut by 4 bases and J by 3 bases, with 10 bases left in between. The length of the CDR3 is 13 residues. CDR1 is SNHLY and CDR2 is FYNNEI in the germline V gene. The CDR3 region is CASSVARHYEQYF. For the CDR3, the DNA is TGTGCCAGCAGTGTGGCCAGACACTACGAGCAGTACTTC. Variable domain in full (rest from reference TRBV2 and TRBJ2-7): EPEVTQTPSHQVTQMGQEVILRCVPISNHLYFYWYRQILGQKVEFLVSFYNNEISEKSEIFDDQFSVERPDGSNFTLKIRSTKLEDSAMYFCASSVARHYEQYFGPGTRLTVT.

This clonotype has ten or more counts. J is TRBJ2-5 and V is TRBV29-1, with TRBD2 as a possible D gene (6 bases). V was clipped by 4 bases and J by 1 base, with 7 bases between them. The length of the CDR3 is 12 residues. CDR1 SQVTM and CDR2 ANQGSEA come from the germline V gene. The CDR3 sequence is CSVGDFQETQYF. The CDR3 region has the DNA TGCAGCGTTGGGGACTTCCAAGAGACCCAGTACTTC. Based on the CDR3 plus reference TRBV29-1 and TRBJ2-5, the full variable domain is SAVISQKPSRDICQRGTSLTIQCQVDSQVTMMFWYRQQPGQSLTLIATANQGSEATYESGFVIDKFPISRPNLTFSTLTVSNMSPEDSSIYLCSVGDFQETQYFGPGTRLLVL.

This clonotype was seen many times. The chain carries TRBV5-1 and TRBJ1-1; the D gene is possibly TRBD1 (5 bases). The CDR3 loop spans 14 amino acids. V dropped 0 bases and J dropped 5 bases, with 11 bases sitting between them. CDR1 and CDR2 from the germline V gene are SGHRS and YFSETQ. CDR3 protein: CASSLAFRGTEAFF. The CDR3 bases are TGCGCCAGCAGCTTGGCGTTTAGGGGAACTGAAGCTTTCTTT.

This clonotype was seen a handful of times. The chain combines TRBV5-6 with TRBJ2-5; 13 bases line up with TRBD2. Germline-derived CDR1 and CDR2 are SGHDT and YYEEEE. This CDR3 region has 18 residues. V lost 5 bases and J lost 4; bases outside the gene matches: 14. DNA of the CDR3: TGTGCCAGCAGGTCCGTGGGACTAGCGGGGCTAGGAGGAGAGACCCAGTACTTC. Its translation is CASRSVGLAGLGGETQYF. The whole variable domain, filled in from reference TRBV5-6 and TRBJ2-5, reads DAGVTQSPTHLIKTRGQQVTLRCSPKSGHDTVSWYQQALGQGPQFIFQYYEEEERQRGNFPDRFSGHQFPNYSSELNVNALLLGDSALYLCASRSVGLAGLGGETQYFGPGTRLLVL.

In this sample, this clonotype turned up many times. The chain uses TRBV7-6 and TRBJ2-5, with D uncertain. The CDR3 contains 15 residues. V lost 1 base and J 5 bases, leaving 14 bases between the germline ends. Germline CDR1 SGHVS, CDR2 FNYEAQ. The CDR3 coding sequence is TGTGCCAGCAGCTTAGTTCCGGAGAAGGAGGAGACCCAGTACTTC. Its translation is CASSLVPEKEETQYF. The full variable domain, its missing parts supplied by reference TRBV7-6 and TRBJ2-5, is GAGVSQSPRYKVTKRGQDVALRCDPISGHVSLYWYRQALGQGPEFLTYFNYEAQQDKSGLPNDRFSAERPEGSISTLTIQRTEQRDSAMYRCASSLVPEKEETQYFGPGTRLLVL.

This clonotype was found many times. The chain's CDR3 is CSTTGGNIQYF. DNA for the CDR3: TGCAGTACAACAGGGGGGAACATTCAGTACTTC. This rearrangement joins TRBV20-1 to TRBJ2-4; 8 nucleotides align to TRBD1. The CDR3 runs to 11 residues. Germline CDR1 DFQATT, CDR2 SNEGSKA (reference sequence). V gave up 8 bases and J gave up 7 bases; unmatched junction bases: 4.

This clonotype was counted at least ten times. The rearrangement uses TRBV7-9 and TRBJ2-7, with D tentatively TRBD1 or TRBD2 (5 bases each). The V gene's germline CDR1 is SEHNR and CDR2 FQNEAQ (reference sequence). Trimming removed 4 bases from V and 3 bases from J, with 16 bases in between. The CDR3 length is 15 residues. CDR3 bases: TGTGCCAGCAGCTATGGGGACCCCGGAGTCTACGAGCAGTACTTC. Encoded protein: CASSYGDPGVYEQYF.

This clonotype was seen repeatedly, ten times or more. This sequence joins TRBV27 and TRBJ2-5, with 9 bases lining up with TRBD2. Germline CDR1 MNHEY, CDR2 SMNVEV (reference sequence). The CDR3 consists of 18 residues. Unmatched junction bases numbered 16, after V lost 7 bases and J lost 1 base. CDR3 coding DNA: TGTGCCAGCATGGTTCGAGCGGGGGGTCCGAACCGCCAAGAGACCCAGTACTTC. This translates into CASMVRAGGPNRQETQYF.

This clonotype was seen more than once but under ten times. The CDR3 DNA reads as TGTGCCAGCAGCCCCGTCCTAGCGGGGGCCAACGTCCTGACTTTC. Translating gives CASSPVLAGANVLTF. This sequence joins TRBV2 and TRBJ2-6; maybe TRBD2 (6 bases). The CDR3 sequence is 15 residues long. Germline assignment: CDR1 SNHLY and CDR2 FYNNEI. The germline V and J ends were trimmed by 6 bases and 4 bases, with 13 bases remaining between them.

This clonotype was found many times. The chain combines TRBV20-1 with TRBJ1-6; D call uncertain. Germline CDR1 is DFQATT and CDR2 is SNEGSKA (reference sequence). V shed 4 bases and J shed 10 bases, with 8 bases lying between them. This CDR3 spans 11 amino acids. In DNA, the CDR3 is TGCAGTGCTACCTCCTACTCACCCCTCCACTTT. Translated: CSATSYSPLHF.

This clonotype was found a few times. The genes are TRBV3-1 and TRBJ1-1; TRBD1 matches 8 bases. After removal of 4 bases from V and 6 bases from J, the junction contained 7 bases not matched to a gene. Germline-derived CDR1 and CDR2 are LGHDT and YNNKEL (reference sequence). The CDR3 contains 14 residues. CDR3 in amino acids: CASSPDRGVPEAFF. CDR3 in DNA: TGTGCCAGCAGCCCCGACAGGGGAGTACCTGAAGCTTTCTTT.

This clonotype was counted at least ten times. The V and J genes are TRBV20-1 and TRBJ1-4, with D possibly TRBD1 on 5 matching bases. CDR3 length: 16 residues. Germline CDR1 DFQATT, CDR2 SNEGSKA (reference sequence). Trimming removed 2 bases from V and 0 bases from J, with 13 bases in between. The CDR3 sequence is CSARRGRDPTNEKLFF. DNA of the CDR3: TGCAGTGCTAGAAGGGGCAGAGACCCAACTAATGAAAAACTGTTTTTT.

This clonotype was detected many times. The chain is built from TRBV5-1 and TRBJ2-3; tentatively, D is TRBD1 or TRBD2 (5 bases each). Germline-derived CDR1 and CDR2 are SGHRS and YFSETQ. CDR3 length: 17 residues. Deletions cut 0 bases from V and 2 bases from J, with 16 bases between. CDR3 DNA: TGCGCCAGCAGCTTGGCAGCACGGGGCGTAAACACAGATACGCAGTATTTT. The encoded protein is CASSLAARGVNTDTQYF.

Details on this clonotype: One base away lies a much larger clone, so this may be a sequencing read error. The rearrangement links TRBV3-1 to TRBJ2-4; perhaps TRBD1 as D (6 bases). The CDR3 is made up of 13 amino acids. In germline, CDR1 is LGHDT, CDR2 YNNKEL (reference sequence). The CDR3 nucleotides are TGTGCCAGCAGCCCCGACAGGCTAAACATTCCGTACTTC. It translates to CASSPDRLNIPYF.

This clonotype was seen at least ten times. The chain's CDR3 is CASSFFGRDQETQYF. The CDR3 coding sequence is TGTGCCAGCAGTTTTTTCGGCAGGGACCAAGAGACCCAGTACTTC. V gene TRBV12-3 or TRBV12-4 combines with J gene TRBJ2-5; a possible D gene is TRBD1 (5 bases). This CDR3 is 15 amino acids long. Trimming shortened V by 3 bases and J by 0 bases, and 11 bases separated the two germline ends.

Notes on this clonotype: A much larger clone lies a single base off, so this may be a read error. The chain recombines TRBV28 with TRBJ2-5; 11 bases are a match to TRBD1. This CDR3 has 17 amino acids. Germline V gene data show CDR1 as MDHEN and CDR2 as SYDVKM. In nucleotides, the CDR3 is TGTGCCAGCAGTTTAGCCCATGTGGGGACAGGGGGGGAGACCCCGTACTTC. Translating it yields CASSLAHVGTGGETPYF.

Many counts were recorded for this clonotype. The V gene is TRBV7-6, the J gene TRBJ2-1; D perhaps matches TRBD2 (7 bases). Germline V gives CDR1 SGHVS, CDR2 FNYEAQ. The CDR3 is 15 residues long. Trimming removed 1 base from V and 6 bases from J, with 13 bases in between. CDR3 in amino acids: CASSLEGGQGNEQFF. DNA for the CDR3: TGTGCCAGCAGCTTAGAGGGGGGGCAGGGCAATGAGCAGTTCTTC.

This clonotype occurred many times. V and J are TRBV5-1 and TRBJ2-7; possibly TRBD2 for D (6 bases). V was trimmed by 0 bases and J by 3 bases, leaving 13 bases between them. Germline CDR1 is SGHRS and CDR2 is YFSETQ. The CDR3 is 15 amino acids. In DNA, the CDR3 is TGCGCCAGCAGCTTGGATCCGGCCGGGAGCTACGAGCAGTACTTC. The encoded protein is CASSLDPAGSYEQYF.

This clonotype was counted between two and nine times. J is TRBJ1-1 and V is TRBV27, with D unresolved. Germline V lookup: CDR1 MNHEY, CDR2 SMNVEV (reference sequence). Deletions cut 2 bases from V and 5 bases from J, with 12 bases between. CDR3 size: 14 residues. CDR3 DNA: TGTGCCAGCAGTTTACAGGTCCAGGTAACTGAAGCTTTCTTT. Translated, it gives CASSLQVQVTEAFF.

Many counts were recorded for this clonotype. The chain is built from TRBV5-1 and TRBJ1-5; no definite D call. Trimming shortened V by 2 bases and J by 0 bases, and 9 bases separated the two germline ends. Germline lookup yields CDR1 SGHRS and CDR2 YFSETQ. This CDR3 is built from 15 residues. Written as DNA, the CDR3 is TGCGCCAGCAGCTTAGGAGATTATAGCAATCAGCCCCAGCATTTT. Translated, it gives CASSLGDYSNQPQHF.

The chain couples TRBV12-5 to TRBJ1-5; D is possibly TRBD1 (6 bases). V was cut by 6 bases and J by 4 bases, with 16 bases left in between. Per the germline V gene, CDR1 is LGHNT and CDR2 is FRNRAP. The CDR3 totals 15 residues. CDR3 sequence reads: CASGPGGAGNQPQHF. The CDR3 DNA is TGTGCTAGTGGACCCGGGGGGGCAGGAAATCAGCCCCAGCATTTT.

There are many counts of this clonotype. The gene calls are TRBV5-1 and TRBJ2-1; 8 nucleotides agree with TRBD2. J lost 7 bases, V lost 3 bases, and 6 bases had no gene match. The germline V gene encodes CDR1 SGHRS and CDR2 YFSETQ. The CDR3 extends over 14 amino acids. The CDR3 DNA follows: TGCGCCAGCAGCTCTAATCCGGGGGGGAATGAGCAGTTCTTC. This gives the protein CASSSNPGGNEQFF.

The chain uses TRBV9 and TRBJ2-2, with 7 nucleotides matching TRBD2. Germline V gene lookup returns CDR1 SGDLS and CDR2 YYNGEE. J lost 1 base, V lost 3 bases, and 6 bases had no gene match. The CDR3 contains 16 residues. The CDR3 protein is CASSAFGGVNTGELFF. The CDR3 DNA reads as TGTGCCAGCAGCGCCTTTGGGGGGGTGAACACCGGGGAGCTGTTTTTT.

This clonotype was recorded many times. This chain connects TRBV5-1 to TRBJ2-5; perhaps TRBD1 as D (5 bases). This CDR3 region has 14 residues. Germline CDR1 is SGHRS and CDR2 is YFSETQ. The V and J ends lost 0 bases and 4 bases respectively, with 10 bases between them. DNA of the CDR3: TGCGCCAGCAGCTTGGAGGGGTTGGCAGAGACCCAGTACTTC. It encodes CASSLEGLAETQYF.